The 15 T cell receptor beta chains below all came from one sample that was sequenced in a study of CD8 T cells in Susac syndrome. Random hexamers were used to reverse transcribe the RNA input (about 0.5 to 1 ug). TCRdb ran MiXCR on the immunoSEQ multiplex PCR reads and lists one entry per CDR3 protein. Of around 110,000 distinct CDR3 sequences in the sample, 94% were seen once. What was sequenced was CD8+ T cells from PBMCs. Receptors originate from a human donor with Susac syndrome.

The chain uses TRBV20-1 and TRBJ2-1, with TRBD2 matching 8 bases. Germline loops: CDR1 DFQATT, CDR2 SNEGSKA (reference sequence). This CDR3 spans 14 amino acids. With V trimmed by 2 bases and J by 14 bases, 14 bases remained unmatched. This CDR3 is CSARFSEAGGWEFF. For the CDR3, the DNA is TGCAGTGCTAGATTCTCAGAGGCGGGGGGCTGGGAGTTCTTC.

The rearrangement joins TRBV4-3 to TRBJ2-7; 7 bases agree with TRBD1. CDR1 and CDR2 from the germline V gene are LGHNA and YSLEER. The junction had 5 bases not matched to a gene; V was cut back by 4 bases and J by 2 bases. There are 14 residues in the CDR3. DNA of the CDR3: TGCGCCAGCAGCCCGGGACAGTTTACCTACGAGCAGTACTTC. Encoded protein: CASSPGQFTYEQYF.

The chain joins TRBV7-8 to TRBJ1-5; D gene ambiguous. The CDR3 runs 13 residues. Germline V gene data show CDR1 as SGHVS and CDR2 as FQNEAQ. V was pared by 3 bases and J by 7 bases, with 10 bases between. This CDR3 reads CASSLEWEQPQHF. For the CDR3, the DNA is TGTGCCAGCAGCTTGGAGTGGGAACAGCCCCAGCATTTT.

V gene TRBV12-3 or TRBV12-4 combines with J gene TRBJ2-5; 11 nucleotides line up with TRBD1. Unmatched junction bases numbered 12, after V lost 8 bases and J lost 4 bases. The CDR3 consists of 16 residues. The CDR3 sequence is CASRKLGQGARETQYF. The CDR3 bases are TGTGCCAGCCGTAAATTAGGACAGGGGGCTCGAGAGACCCAGTACTTC.

This chain links TRBV14 with TRBJ2-7; D gene unclear. Trimming stripped 1 base from V and 4 bases from J, with 8 bases between. Germline CDR1 and CDR2: SGHDN and FVKESK. The CDR3 is 13 residues long. Written as DNA, the CDR3 is TGTGCCAGCAGCCAAGCCGCGTGGTACGAGCAGTACTTC. Its protein product is CASSQAAWYEQYF.

The chain is built from TRBV6-4 and TRBJ2-1; 10 positions agree with TRBD2. The CDR3 loop spans 15 amino acids. Germline V CDR1 and CDR2: MRHNA, SNTAGT. V gave up 6 bases and J gave up 7 bases; unmatched junction bases: 9. This chain's CDR3 is CASSRTSGEWNEQFF. The CDR3 nucleotides read TGTGCCAGCAGCCGCACTAGCGGGGAATGGAATGAGCAGTTCTTC.

The genes are TRBV9 and TRBJ2-7, with D perhaps assigned TRBD1 or TRBD2 (5 bases each). V lost 3 bases, J lost 3 bases, and 16 bases lay in between. There are 15 residues in the CDR3. Germline V CDR1 and CDR2: SGDLS, YYNGEE. The CDR3 coding sequence is TGTGCCAGCAGCGCATCCGGGACCGCCTTCTACGAGCAGTACTTC. Its translation: CASSASGTAFYEQYF.

This chain connects TRBV6-5 to TRBJ2-7; perhaps TRBD2 as D (5 bases). Between the trimmed V and J ends, which lost 2 bases and 7 bases, there was a span of 9 bases. There are 12 residues in the CDR3. Germline V lookup: CDR1 MNHEY, CDR2 SVGAGI. The CDR3 DNA reads TGTGCCAGCAGTTACGGAGGCGGAGAGCAGTACTTC. This gives the protein CASSYGGGEQYF.

This clonotype was found once. The V and J genes are TRBV12-3 or TRBV12-4 and TRBJ2-7; D call uncertain. The CDR3 extends over 13 amino acids. Deletions cut 7 bases from V and 5 bases from J, with 15 bases between. The CDR3 is CASTLTGPDEQYF. The CDR3 DNA sequence: TGTGCCAGCACTCTCACCGGTCCCGACGAGCAGTACTTC.

The V and J genes are TRBV7-9 and TRBJ1-6; TRBD1 might be the D (5 bases). The germline V and J ends were trimmed by 3 bases and 7 bases, with 13 bases remaining between them. Germline V gives CDR1 SEHNR, CDR2 FQNEAQ (reference sequence). This CDR3 is built from 15 residues. The CDR3 spells CASSLVRQQNSPLHF. CDR3 bases: TGTGCCAGCAGCTTGGTCAGACAGCAAAATTCACCCCTCCACTTT. Supplemented by reference TRBV7-9 and TRBJ1-6, the full variable domain reads DTGVSQNPRHKITKRGQNVTFRCDPISEHNRLYWYRQTLGQGPEFLTYFQNEAQLEKSRLLSDRFSAERPKGSFSTLEIQRTEQGDSAMYLCASSLVRQQNSPLHFGNGTRLTVT.

The V and J genes are TRBV7-9 and TRBJ1-6; D not certain. The CDR3 has 16 residues. From germline, CDR1 is SEHNR and CDR2 FQNEAQ (reference sequence). The V gene lost 5 bases and the J gene lost 7 bases, with 18 bases spanning the gap. CDR3 amino acids: CASSHARGSTNSPLHF. Written as DNA, the CDR3 is TGTGCCAGCAGCCACGCCCGAGGGTCCACGAATTCACCCCTCCACTTT.

The J gene is TRBJ1-1, the V gene TRBV13, with a weak D call TRBD1 (5 bases). Per germline, CDR1 PRHDT and CDR2 FYEKMQ (reference sequence). V lost 3 bases and J lost 1, with 9 bases in between. The CDR3 runs 14 residues. CDR3 in amino acids: CASSFTGRNTEAFF. As DNA, the CDR3 is TGTGCCAGCAGCTTCACAGGCAGGAACACTGAAGCTTTCTTT.

The V call is TRBV7-9, the J call TRBJ1-1; D not resolved. The V and J ends lost 1 base and 3 bases respectively, with 3 bases between them. The CDR3 runs 12 residues. CDR1 and CDR2 from the germline V gene are SEHNR and FQNEAQ (reference sequence). The CDR3 protein is CASSLEDTEAFF. DNA of the CDR3: TGTGCCAGCAGCTTAGAGGACACTGAAGCTTTCTTT. Full variable domain (rest looked up from reference TRBV7-9 and TRBJ1-1): DTGVSQNPRHKITKRGQNVTFRCDPISEHNRLYWYRQTLGQGPEFLTYFQNEAQLEKSRLLSDRFSAERPKGSFSTLEIQRTEQGDSAMYLCASSLEDTEAFFGQGTRLTVV.

V is TRBV2 and J is TRBJ2-3; maybe TRBD1 (5 bases). Per germline, CDR1 SNHLY and CDR2 FYNNEI. The V end was cut by 2 bases, the J end by 7 bases, with 10 bases between. There are 13 residues in the CDR3. CDR3 DNA sequence: TGTGCCAGCAGTGAATGGGGCAGTTATACGCAGTATTTT. Residues: CASSEWGSYTQYF.

The gene calls are TRBV27 and TRBJ2-3, with D unresolved. Germline V gene sequence: CDR1 MNHEY, CDR2 SMNVEV (reference sequence). V gave up 3 bases and J gave up 14 bases, with 12 bases separating them. This CDR3 is built from 11 residues. The DNA for the CDR3 is TGTGCCAGCAGTTTTGAGTCCCCGGTGTATTTT. It translates to CASSFESPVYF.